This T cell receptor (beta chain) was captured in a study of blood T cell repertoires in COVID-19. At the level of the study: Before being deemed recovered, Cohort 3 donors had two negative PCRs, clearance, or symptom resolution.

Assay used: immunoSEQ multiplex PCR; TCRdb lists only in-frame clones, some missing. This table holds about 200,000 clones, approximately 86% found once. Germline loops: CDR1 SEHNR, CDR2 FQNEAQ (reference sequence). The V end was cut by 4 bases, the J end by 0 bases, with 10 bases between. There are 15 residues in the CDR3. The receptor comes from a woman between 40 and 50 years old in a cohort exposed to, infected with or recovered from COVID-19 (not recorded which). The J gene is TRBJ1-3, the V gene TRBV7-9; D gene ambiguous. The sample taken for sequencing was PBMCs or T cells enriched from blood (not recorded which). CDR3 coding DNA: TGTGCCAGCAGCTCCCCGCTCTACTCTGGAAACACCATATATTTT. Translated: CASSSPLYSGNTIYF.